This T cell receptor (beta chain) emerged from a study of cytomegalovirus exposure and HLA in healthy donors. The PCR employed 60 Vbeta primers together with 13 Jbeta primers. The table came from immunoSEQ multiplex PCR; TCRdb's copy has only in-frame clones and leaves some out. This sample has over 150,000 clones, with roughly 76% found just once. The junction had 10 bases not matched to a gene; V was cut back by 5 bases and J by 8 bases. CDR3 length: 15 amino acids. Germline CDR1 and CDR2: PRHDT and FYEKMQ (reference sequence). The chain joins TRBV13 to TRBJ2-7, with 12 bases that match TRBD1. Source material: PBMCs. The receptor was isolated from a human donor in good health. The CDR3 bases are TGTGCCAGCAGCCTCCAGGGACAGGGGGCGAGAAAGCAGTACTTC. It is translated as CASSLQGQGARKQYF.